A selection of T cell receptor beta chains follows, all from one sample in a study of radiation and T cells in renal cell carcinoma. The repertoire was sequenced with immunoSEQ multiplex PCR; TCRdb's copy has only in-frame clones and lacks some. The table has about 150,000 clones, 88% seen once. The sample was blood, taken from a patient whose treatment included radiotherapy and nephrectomy. All receptors derive from a woman aged 70-85 years with renal cell carcinoma. Each CDR3 is given with its conserved first and last residue. The D gene is left open where the match is weak. Not all rows give a size; the values are once, few, many and, for expanded clones, a class.

d_call	v_call	j_call	clone_size	cdr3_nt	cdr3_aa
TRBD2	TRBV9	TRBJ2-3	once	TGTGCCAGCAGCGTAGGGACTAGCGGGGGCACAGATACGCAGTATTTT	CASSVGTSGGTDTQYF
.	TRBV9	TRBJ2-5	.	TGTGCCAGCAGCGACCCCTCGTTACAAGAGACCCAGTACTTC	CASSDPSLQETQYF
.	TRBV7-2	TRBJ1-2	.	TGTGCCAGCAGCAGGACAGAATATGGCTACACCTTC	CASSRTEYGYTF
.	TRBV9	TRBJ1-1	.	TGTGCCAGCAGCGTAGGAGGGACCCATACTGAAGCTTTCTTT	CASSVGGTHTEAFF
.	TRBV6-5	TRBJ1-6	.	TGTGCCAGCAGTCCCCCGACAGGATCCAATTCACCCCTCCACTTT	CASSPPTGSNSPLHF
.	TRBV7-2	TRBJ1-1	once	TGTGCCAGCAGCTTACCAGTGAACACTGAAGCTTTCTTT	CASSLPVNTEAFF
TRBD2	TRBV4-3	TRBJ2-3	.	TGCGCCAGCAGACTAGCGGGGAGCACAGATACGCAGTATTTT	CASRLAGSTDTQYF
TRBD2	TRBV27	TRBJ2-3	.	TGTGCCAGCACCTCCCTAGCGGAACCCACAGATACGCAGTATTTT	CASTSLAEPTDTQYF
.	TRBV5-1	TRBJ1-5	few	TGCGCCAGCAGCTTGGACGGGGACAATCAGCCCCAGCATTTT	CASSLDGDNQPQHF
TRBD1	TRBV7-2	TRBJ1-5	once	TGTGCCAGCAGCTTAGCGGGACAGGGGGCCGGGCAGCCCCAGCATTTT	CASSLAGQGAGQPQHF
.	TRBV30	TRBJ1-1	.	TGTGCCTGGAGACGCAGGGTAGGAAGGAACACTGAAGCTTTCTTT	CAWRRRVGRNTEAFF
.	TRBV9	TRBJ2-3	few	TGTGCCAGCAGCGTAGAGATGGTGAGAGGGGGGGCCGCAGATACGCAGTATTTT	CASSVEMVRGGAADTQYF
.	TRBV30	TRBJ1-1	.	TGTGCCTGGAACCAGGGAGGACAAACTGAAGCTTTCTTT	CAWNQGGQTEAFF
TRBD1	TRBV5-4	TRBJ1-5	.	TGTGCCAGCAGCTTTAGACAGGGGCTGGATCAGCCCCAGCATTTT	CASSFRQGLDQPQHF
.	TRBV14	TRBJ1-2	.	TGTGCCAGCAGTCCAACAAACAGGCCGGGAGGCTACACCTTC	CASSPTNRPGGYTF
.	TRBV21-1	TRBJ1-2	.	TGTGCCAGCAGCAAAGCGCTTTCGGGACAAGATAGCTATGGCTACACCTTC	CASSKALSGQDSYGYTF
.	TRBV6-5	TRBJ1-2	.	TGTGCCAGCAGTTATGACGGAAACTATGGCTACACCTTC	CASSYDGNYGYTF
.	TRBV4-2	TRBJ1-5	.	TGTGCCAGCAGCCCCGCGGGAGGGGATCAGCCCCAGCATTTT	CASSPAGGDQPQHF
.	TRBV4-1	TRBJ1-1	.	TGCGCCAGCAGGGAAGGGGTTTCACAGAGAAACACTGAAGCTTTCTTT	CASREGVSQRNTEAFF
.	TRBV19	TRBJ1-2	.	TGTGCCAGTAGTAAGCCGGGGGCGGACTATGGCTACACCTTC	CASSKPGADYGYTF
.	TRBV7-2	TRBJ2-7	.	TGTGCCAGCAGATCAGACAGGATTGAGCAGTACTTC	CASRSDRIEQYF
TRBD2	TRBV11-2	TRBJ2-1	.	TGTGCCAGCAGCTTAAGCGGGGGCAAAAATGAGCAGTTCTTC	CASSLSGGKNEQFF
TRBD1	TRBV5-4	TRBJ1-1	few	TGTGCCAGCAGCTGGACAGGAGTGAACACTGAAGCTTTCTTT	CASSWTGVNTEAFF
.	TRBV30	TRBJ1-1	few	TGTGCCTGGAGTGTCGACAGGAACACTGAAGCTTTCTTT	CAWSVDRNTEAFF
.	TRBV29-1	TRBJ1-1	few	TGCAGCGGCGCCGGGAGGGCGGACACTGAAGCTTTCTTT	CSGAGRADTEAFF
.	TRBV21-1	TRBJ2-7	.	TGTGCCAGCAGACTCTCTGAGGGCCTGGTTTACGAGCAGTACTTC	CASRLSEGLVYEQYF
TRBD2	TRBV28	TRBJ2-5	.	TGTGCCAGCAGTTCCCCGGGGCGGGGGGTACGCGAGACCCAGTACTTC	CASSSPGRGVRETQYF
.	TRBV19	TRBJ1-1	.	TGTGCCAGTAGTATCCGCCGAGGGTACACTGAAGCTTTCTTT	CASSIRRGYTEAFF
TRBD2	TRBV7-2	TRBJ2-7	.	TGTGCCAGCAGGATTATAGCGGGGGGCGGCTACGAGCAGTACTTC	CASRIIAGGGYEQYF
.	TRBV4-3	TRBJ2-3	.	TGCGCCAGCAGCCGAACTTCTATTACAGATACGCAGTATTTT	CASSRTSITDTQYF
.	TRBV14	TRBJ1-2	.	TGTGCCAGCAGCCTACAGGGAAAGGGGAACTATGGCTACACCTTC	CASSLQGKGNYGYTF
.	TRBV27	TRBJ1-2	.	TGTGCCAGCAGTTTATCGAGGGGCGGCTATGGCTACACCTTC	CASSLSRGGYGYTF
.	TRBV13	TRBJ2-7	.	TGTGCCAGCAGCCTCCGAATCGGCGAGCAGTACTTC	CASSLRIGEQYF
TRBD1	TRBV6-5	TRBJ2-7	.	TGTGCCAGCAGCCAGGGACAGGTGAGCTCCTACGAGCAGTACTTC	CASSQGQVSSYEQYF
.	TRBV9	TRBJ1-6	few	TGTGCCAGCAGCGTAGAAGTGGCTAGGGGATCACCCCTCCACTTT	CASSVEVARGSPLHF
TRBD2	TRBV14	TRBJ2-7	.	TGTGCCAGCAGCCAAGAACGATTAGCCGGGGGGGCCGGTGAGCAGTACTTC	CASSQERLAGGAGEQYF
.	TRBV20-1	TRBJ2-5	.	TGCAGTGGTCGGGGATCAGAGACCCAGTACTTC	CSGRGSETQYF
.	TRBV9	TRBJ2-1	.	TGTGCCAGCAGCGTGCGAGTTGGGGGCCGGGGACTCAACAATGAGCAGTTCTTC	CASSVRVGGRGLNNEQFF